This T cell receptor (beta chain) came from a study of T cell responses to AZD1222 COVID-19 vaccine. Trimming shortened V by 1 base and J by 0 bases, and 11 bases separated the two germline ends. The V gene's germline CDR1 is SGHRS and CDR2 YFSETQ. The CDR3 runs 16 residues. The study, taken as a whole, reports: Donors, mostly white British, included more females; clonal diversity was possibly underestimated. Among spike-specific TCRs, nearly half reportedly target unmutated variant regions. Baseline seropositivity occurred in only a handful of AZD1222 recipients. Vaccine-associated CD4 TCRs ranged over spike, dominating at 160-218 and 743-854.

Repertoires were generated with immunoSEQ multiplex PCR, while TCRdb's copy carries only in-frame clones and drops some. The table lists about 140,000 clones, about nine tenths of them singletons. As to this clone: Its matching antigen is unknown.

Sequenced here: peripheral blood, sampled on day 0 of AZD1222 vaccination. This receptor was taken from an adult in good health. The chain couples TRBV5-1 to TRBJ2-1; D not resolved. CDR3 sequence: CASSLSQDPSYNEQFF. In DNA form, the CDR3 reads TGCGCCAGCAGCTTGAGCCAGGATCCCTCCTACAATGAGCAGTTCTTC. Supplemented by reference TRBV5-1 and TRBJ2-1, the full variable domain reads KAGVTQTPRYLIKTRGQQVTLSCSPISGHRSVSWYQQTPGQGLQFLFEYFSETQRNKGNFPGRFSGRQFSNSRSEMNVSTLELGDSALYLCASSLSQDPSYNEQFFGPGTRLTVL.